The next 26 T cell receptor beta chains were all read from a single sample in a study of response to subunit inactivated influenza vaccine. MiXCR, run by TCRdb on the RT-PCR reads, gives a single entry per CDR3 protein. The top ten hold 8% to 13% of the sample, which has more than 500,000 distinct CDR3 sequences, 10% to 12% seen once. These same data were also listed under a study on T cells expressing NK-cell markers. Per that paper: It was by 5'RACE template switching with UMIs that TCR beta cDNA was made.

Specimen: PBMCs from blood, collected on the day of vaccination. These receptors were collected from a man between 45 and 60 years old who received an inactivated influenza vaccine.

The CDR3 reads CASRPDRASYEQYF. The CDR3 DNA reads TGCGCCAGCAGGCCGGACAGGGCCTCCTACGAGCAGTACTTC. The rearrangement links TRBV5-1 to TRBJ2-7; TRBD1 matches 8 bases. The CDR3 is 14 residues long. V lost 5 bases and J lost 0; bases outside the gene matches: 4. The V gene's germline CDR1 is SGHRS and CDR2 YFSETQ.

In this sample, this clonotype turned up a few times. The CDR3 reads CASSTGQGLSGNTIYF. DNA for the CDR3: TGTGCCAGCAGTACGGGACAGGGACTCTCTGGAAACACCATATATTTT. The chain is built from TRBV12-3 or TRBV12-4 and TRBJ1-3; 9 positions agree with TRBD1. The CDR3 is 16 residues long. V lost 5 bases to trimming and J lost 0 bases; unmatched junction nucleotides: 5.

This sequence joins TRBV4-2 and TRBJ2-7; 9 bases fit TRBD1. The CDR3 is 16 residues long. The junction had 9 bases not matched to a gene; V was cut back by 1 base and J by 5 bases. Germline V gives CDR1 LGHNA, CDR2 YNFKEQ. The CDR3 sequence is CASSQGRGQGFDEQYF. The CDR3 DNA is TGTGCCAGCAGCCAAGGACGCGGACAGGGGTTCGACGAGCAGTACTTC.

The chain links TRBV6-5 to TRBJ2-5; D possibly matches TRBD1 or TRBD2 (5 bases each). The CDR3 is made up of 13 amino acids. CDR1 and CDR2 from the germline V gene are MNHEY and SVGAGI. Trimming took off 5 bases at V and 4 bases at J, with 11 bases between the two ends. The CDR3 here is CASSPPGLETQYF. CDR3 nucleotide sequence: TGTGCCAGCAGTCCACCGGGGCTAGAGACCCAGTACTTC.

V usage is TRBV30 and J usage is TRBJ2-1; TRBD1 matches 9 bases. Unmatched junction bases numbered 8, after V lost 8 bases and J lost 3 bases. The CDR3 spans 14 residues. CDR1 and CDR2 (germline): GTSNPN, SVGIG (reference sequence). The CDR3 reads CARQDRGFYNEQFF. DNA of the CDR3: TGTGCCCGACAGGACAGGGGCTTCTACAATGAGCAGTTCTTC.

This clonotype was counted between two and nine times. The rearrangement uses TRBV4-2 and TRBJ2-6, with TRBD1 identical over 7 bases. This CDR3 spans 16 amino acids. CDR1 LGHNA and CDR2 YNFKEQ come from the germline V gene. V trimming: 0 bases; J trimming: 4 bases; junction bases outside the gene matches: 3. CDR3 nucleotides: TGTGCCAGCAGCCAAGAACAGGGGAGCGGGGCCAACGTCCTGACTTTC. Encoded protein: CASSQEQGSGANVLTF.

The rearrangement joins TRBV29-1 to TRBJ2-3, with D maybe TRBD1 (5 bases). The germline V and J ends were trimmed by 0 bases and 3 bases, with 16 bases remaining between them. The CDR3 contains 16 residues. Germline CDR1 SQVTM, CDR2 ANQGSEA. The CDR3 DNA sequence: TGCAGCGTTGAAGATCGAAGGCATCCAGGGACAGATACGCAGTATTTT. Residues: CSVEDRRHPGTDTQYF.

This clonotype was detected ten times or more. The J gene is TRBJ2-3, the V gene TRBV18; the D gene is possibly TRBD1 (5 bases). Germline assignment: CDR1 KGHSH and CDR2 LQKENI. This CDR3 region has 14 residues. V lost 3 bases and J 0 bases, leaving 7 bases between the germline ends. DNA of the CDR3: TGTGCCAGCTCACCGACAGAAAGCACAGATACGCAGTATTTT. It specifies CASSPTESTDTQYF.

Ten or more counts support this clonotype. The chain couples TRBV12-3 or TRBV12-4 to TRBJ2-7; D gene unclear. The CDR3 covers 11 residues. The germline V and J ends were trimmed by 8 bases and 0 bases, with 5 bases remaining between them. The CDR3 region is CASGSSYEQYF. Written as DNA, the CDR3 is TGTGCCAGCGGTTCCTCCTACGAGCAGTACTTC.

The gene calls are TRBV7-8 and TRBJ2-7; D gene ambiguous. The V gene lost 5 bases and the J gene lost 3 bases, with 11 bases spanning the gap. This CDR3 is 13 amino acids long. Germline CDR1 reads SGHVS; CDR2 reads FQNEAQ. In DNA form, the CDR3 reads TGTGCCAGCAGCCGAGGACGGATCTACGAGCAGTACTTC. Its translation is CASSRGRIYEQYF.

This clonotype was counted once. V usage is TRBV29-1 and J usage is TRBJ2-2, with D perhaps matching TRBD2 (7 bases). The CDR3 extends over 15 amino acids. Germline-derived CDR1 and CDR2 are SQVTM and ANQGSEA. V was clipped by 7 bases and J by 7 bases, with 22 bases between them. This CDR3 reads CSAGPGRGALGELFF. The CDR3 coding sequence is TGCAGCGCTGGACCGGGACGGGGGGCTCTCGGGGAGCTGTTTTTT.

The J gene is TRBJ2-7, the V gene TRBV20-1, with 7 bases matching TRBD2. The CDR3 runs 13 residues. Germline lookup yields CDR1 DFQATT and CDR2 SNEGSKA (reference sequence). Losses at the gene ends were 2 bases for V and 2 bases for J; bases not matched to a gene: 3. CDR3 sequence (DNA): TGCAGTGCTAGACGGGGGGAAACCTACGAGCAGTACTTC. Protein sequence: CSARRGETYEQYF.

This clonotype was seen repeatedly, ten times or more. The chain employs TRBV5-1 and TRBJ1-6; no firm D call. The CDR3 runs to 16 residues. Germline V gene sequence: CDR1 SGHRS, CDR2 YFSETQ. The V end lost 1 base, the J end lost 0 bases, and 8 bases lay between the germline ends. The CDR3 is CASSLKLSSYNSPLHF. The CDR3 nucleotides are TGCGCCAGCAGCTTGAAGCTGAGCTCCTATAATTCACCCCTCCACTTT.

This clonotype came up a few times. The chain uses TRBV10-3 and TRBJ2-7; 11 bases agree with TRBD2. The junction had 4 bases not matched to a gene; V was cut back by 3 bases and J by 3 bases. CDR1 is ENHRY, CDR2 SYGVKD, per germline. The CDR3 loop spans 15 amino acids. Written as DNA, the CDR3 is TGTGCCATCAGTGATTTTACTAGCGGGAGCTACGAGCAGTACTTC. Protein sequence: CAISDFTSGSYEQYF.

A word on this clonotype: One end of the junction is discordant with germline, which a read error may explain. The chain couples TRBV14 to TRBJ2-1; D is perhaps TRBD1 or TRBD2 (7 bases each). The length of the CDR3 is 17 residues. CDR1 and CDR2 from the germline V gene are SGHDN and FVKESK. This CDR3 reads CASSQGKSVLAGYQGVF. In DNA form, the CDR3 reads TGTGCCAGCAGCCAAGGAAAGTCCGTCTTAGCGGGTTACCAGGGGGTCTTC.

The rearrangement joins TRBV6-1 to TRBJ1-2; 7 nucleotides match TRBD1. The junction had 8 bases not matched to a gene; V was cut back by 7 bases and J by 3 bases. CDR1 MNHNS and CDR2 SASEGT come from the germline V gene. This CDR3 has 14 residues. The CDR3 DNA follows: TGTGCCAGCACCACGACGGGACAGCACTATGGCTACACCTTC. This codes for CASTTTGQHYGYTF.

This clonotype has just a few counts. This chain links TRBV12-3 or TRBV12-4 with TRBJ2-7, with 8 nucleotides matching TRBD2. Unmatched junction bases numbered 11, after V lost 1 base and J lost 12 bases. The CDR3 extends over 14 amino acids. This chain's CDR3 is CASSLGRGERNSYF. The CDR3 coding sequence is TGTGCCAGCAGTTTAGGGCGGGGGGAGAGAAATTCGTACTTC.

This clonotype was counted only a few times. The chain recombines TRBV20-1 with TRBJ1-3, with TRBD1 as a possible D gene (6 bases). Trimming took off 2 bases at V and 0 bases at J, with 11 bases between the two ends. The germline gives CDR1 DFQATT, CDR2 SNEGSKA (reference sequence). The CDR3 loop spans 15 amino acids. CDR3: CSARRGGFSGNTIYF. Written as DNA, the CDR3 is TGCAGTGCTAGACGGGGGGGCTTCTCTGGAAACACCATATATTTT.

Only a few counts were recorded for this clonotype. The J gene is TRBJ1-5, the V gene TRBV6-1; 7 bases are shared with TRBD1. CDR3 length: 15 amino acids. The V segment lost 6 bases and the J segment 2 bases; nucleotides outside the gene matches: 7. Germline V gene lookup returns CDR1 MNHNS and CDR2 SASEGT. The CDR3 DNA reads TGTGCCAGCAGGTCGACAGGGAACGGCAATCAGCCCCAGCATTTT. Protein product: CASRSTGNGNQPQHF.

This clonotype came up a few times. The gene calls are TRBV12-3 or TRBV12-4 and TRBJ2-3; TRBD2 matches 11 bases. The trim removed 6 bases at V and 6 bases at J, leaving 8 bases unmatched. The CDR3 sequence is 15 residues long. The DNA for the CDR3 is TGTGCCAGCAGCCCCACTAGCGGGAGAGGTGATACGCAGTATTTT. Amino acid sequence: CASSPTSGRGDTQYF.

The gene calls are TRBV28 and TRBJ1-5; 9 nucleotides align to TRBD1. This CDR3 contains 15 residues. Germline values: CDR1 MDHEN, CDR2 SYDVKM. The V and J ends lost 3 bases and 6 bases, in that order; junction bases with no gene match: 6. The CDR3 region is CASSFSDRGSQPQHF. DNA for the CDR3: TGTGCCAGCAGTTTCTCGGACAGGGGATCTCAGCCCCAGCATTTT.

This clonotype was recorded at least ten times. The chain has TRBV20-1 and TRBJ2-7; 7 bases agree with TRBD2. CDR3 length: 16 residues. J lost 6 bases, V lost 6 bases, and 20 bases had no gene match. Germline CDR1 is DFQATT and CDR2 is SNEGSKA (reference sequence). In DNA, the CDR3 is TGCAGTGCCAACCGCCCCGGGAGGTTGCAGGGTCTCGAGCAGTACTTC. It yields the protein CSANRPGRLQGLEQYF.

J is TRBJ1-6 and V is TRBV6-4; D is unclear. Looked up from germline, CDR1 is MRHNA and CDR2 is SNTAGT. V lost 3 bases and J 8 bases, leaving 14 bases between the germline ends. The CDR3 runs 15 residues. In DNA, the CDR3 is TGTGCCAGCAGTGAGGCGCACTCTGGCCATTCACCCCTCCACTTT. Encoded protein: CASSEAHSGHSPLHF.

This clonotype was seen only a few times. V gene TRBV12-3 or TRBV12-4 combines with J gene TRBJ2-3; TRBD2 matches at 9 bases. With 3 bases clipped from V and 4 bases from J, the junction kept 11 bases outside the gene matches. The CDR3 runs to 17 residues. The chain's CDR3 is CASSFETSGRRADTQYF. The CDR3 nucleotides read TGTGCCAGCAGTTTCGAGACTAGCGGACGACGGGCAGATACGCAGTATTTT.

This clonotype has a count of ten or more. V gene TRBV15 combines with J gene TRBJ1-3; tentatively, D is TRBD1 (5 bases). The CDR3 covers 16 residues. Germline CDR1 reads LNHNV; CDR2 reads YYDKDF (reference sequence). V dropped 7 bases and J dropped 2 bases, with 18 bases sitting between them. CDR3 sequence (DNA): TGTGCCACCAAAGAGGGGACTTTGAAGGCTGGAAACACCATATATTTT. It specifies CATKEGTLKAGNTIYF.

This clonotype was observed a handful of times. V and J are TRBV15 and TRBJ2-5; D is unresolved. Looked up from germline, CDR1 is LNHNV and CDR2 is YYDKDF (reference sequence). Trimming stripped 3 bases from V and 3 bases from J, with 11 bases between. The CDR3 sequence is 14 residues long. The CDR3 DNA sequence: TGTGCCACCAGCAGCCACAGCAATAAAGAGACCCAGTACTTC. Translated, it gives CATSSHSNKETQYF.